This T cell receptor beta chain stems from a study of regulatory T cells in long-lasting Graves disease. Germline V lookup: CDR1 LNHDA, CDR2 SQIVND (reference sequence). The trim removed 6 bases at V and 2 bases at J, leaving 6 bases unmatched. CDR3 size: 14 residues. Described time point: newly diagnosed GD, antithyroid drugs for less than 3 months. PBMC-extracted RNA yielded the TCR library. Around 9.8 milliliters of peripheral blood were taken and placed in EDTA tubes. Arm-PCR of CDR3 regions and iRepertoire HTBI primers were the basis on which TCR beta libraries were built. TCRdb processed the multiplex PCR reads anew with MiXCR; each CDR3 protein has one entry. Of a few hundred thousand distinct CDR3 sequences in the sample, around 15% were seen once. The data were also submitted as part of a second study, on T cells in Graves' hyperthyroidism and ophthalmopathy. From that study: Diagnoses used clinical symptoms, serum thyroxine and TRAb, thyroid ultrasound and orbital computed tomography. Ophthalmopathy could be told apart from stable hyperthyroidism with a 13 V-J model.

The rearrangement links TRBV19 to TRBJ2-5; 7 bases are shared with TRBD1. The clonotype was recovered from a woman younger than 30 with Graves disease. The specimen comprised peripheral blood mononuclear cells (PBMCs), sampled at new diagnosis, from a patient treated with antithyroid drugs. The CDR3 DNA reads TGTGCCAGTAGCACACAGGGGACACAAGAGACCCAGTACTTC. Protein product: CASSTQGTQETQYF.